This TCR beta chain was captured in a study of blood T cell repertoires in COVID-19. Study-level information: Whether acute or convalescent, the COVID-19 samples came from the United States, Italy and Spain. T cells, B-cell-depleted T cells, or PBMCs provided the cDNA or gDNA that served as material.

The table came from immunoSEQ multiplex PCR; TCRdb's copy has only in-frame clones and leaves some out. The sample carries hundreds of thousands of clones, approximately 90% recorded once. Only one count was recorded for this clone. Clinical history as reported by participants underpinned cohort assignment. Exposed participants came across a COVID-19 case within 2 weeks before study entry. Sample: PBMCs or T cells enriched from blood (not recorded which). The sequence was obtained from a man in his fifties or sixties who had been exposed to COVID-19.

The CDR3 spells CASIDRSFYNEQFF. DNA of the CDR3: TGTGCCAGCATCGACAGGTCGTTCTACAATGAGCAGTTCTTC. The genes are TRBV28 and TRBJ2-1; D may be TRBD1 (6 bases). There are 14 residues in the CDR3. Trimming took off 7 bases at V and 3 bases at J, with 13 bases between the two ends. Germline CDR1 is MDHEN and CDR2 is SYDVKM. Based on the CDR3 plus reference TRBV28 and TRBJ2-1, the full variable domain is DVKVTQSSRYLVKRTGEKVFLECVQDMDHENMFWYRQDPGLGLRLIYFSYDVKMKEKGDIPEGYSVSREKKERFSLILESASTNQTSMYLCASIDRSFYNEQFFGPGTRLTVL.